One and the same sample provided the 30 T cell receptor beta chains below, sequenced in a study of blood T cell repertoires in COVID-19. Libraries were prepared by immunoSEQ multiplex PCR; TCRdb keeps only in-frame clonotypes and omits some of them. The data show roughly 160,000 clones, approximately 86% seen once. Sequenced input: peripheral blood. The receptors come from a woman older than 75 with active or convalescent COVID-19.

In DNA, the CDR3 is TGTGCCAGCAGCTTAGATCCCTTCGACAGGAGCTCCTATAATTCACCCCTCCACTTT. It translates to CASSLDPFDRSSYNSPLHF. The chain joins TRBV11-3 to TRBJ1-6; maybe TRBD1 (6 bases). Germline-derived CDR1 and CDR2 are SGHNT and YENEEA. CDR3 length: 19 amino acids. V dropped 0 bases and J dropped 0 bases, with 15 bases sitting between them.

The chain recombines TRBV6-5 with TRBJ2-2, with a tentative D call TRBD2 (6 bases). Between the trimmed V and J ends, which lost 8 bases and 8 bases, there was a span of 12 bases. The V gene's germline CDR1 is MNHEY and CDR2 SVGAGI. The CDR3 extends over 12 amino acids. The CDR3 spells CASRGWEGELFF. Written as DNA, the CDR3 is TGTGCCAGCCGGGGGTGGGAGGGGGAGCTGTTTTTT.

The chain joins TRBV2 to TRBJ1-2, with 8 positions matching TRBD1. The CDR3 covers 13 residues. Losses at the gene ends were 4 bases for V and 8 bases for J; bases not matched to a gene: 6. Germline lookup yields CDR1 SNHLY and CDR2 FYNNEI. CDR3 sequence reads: CASSGTGLTGYTF. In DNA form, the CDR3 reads TGTGCCAGCAGTGGGACAGGGTTGACGGGCTACACCTTC.

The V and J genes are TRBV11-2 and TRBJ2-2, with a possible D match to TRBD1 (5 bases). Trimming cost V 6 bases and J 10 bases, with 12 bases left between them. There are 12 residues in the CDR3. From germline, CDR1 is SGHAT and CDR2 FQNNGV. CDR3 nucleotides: TGTGCCAGCAGACAGGCCGCTTTGGAGCTGTTTTTT. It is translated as CASRQAALELFF.

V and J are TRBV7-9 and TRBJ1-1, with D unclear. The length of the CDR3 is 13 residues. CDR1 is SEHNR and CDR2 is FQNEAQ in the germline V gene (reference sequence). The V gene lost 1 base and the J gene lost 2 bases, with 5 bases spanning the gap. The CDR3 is CASSLGANTEAFF. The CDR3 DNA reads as TGTGCCAGCAGCTTAGGGGCTAACACTGAAGCTTTCTTT.

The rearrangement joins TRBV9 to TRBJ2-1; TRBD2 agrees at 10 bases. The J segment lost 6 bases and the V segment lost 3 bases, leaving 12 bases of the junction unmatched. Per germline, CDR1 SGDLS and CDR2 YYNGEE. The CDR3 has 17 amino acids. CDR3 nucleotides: TGTGCCAGCAGCGCCCCCCGTTCGGAGCGGGAGGGCAATGAGCAGTTCTTC. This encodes CASSAPRSEREGNEQFF.

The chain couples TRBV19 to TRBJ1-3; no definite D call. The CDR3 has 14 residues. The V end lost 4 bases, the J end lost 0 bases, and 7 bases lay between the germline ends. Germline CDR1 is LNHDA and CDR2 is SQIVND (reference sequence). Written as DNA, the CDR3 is TGTGCCAGTAGTACTACTCCCTCTGGAAACACCATATATTTT. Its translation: CASSTTPSGNTIYF. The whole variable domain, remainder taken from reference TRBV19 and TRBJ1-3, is DGGITQSPKYLFRKEGQNVTLSCEQNLNHDAMYWYRQDPGQGLRLIYYSQIVNDFQKGDIAEGYSVSREKKESFPLTVTSAQKNPTAFYLCASSTTPSGNTIYFGEGSWLTVV.

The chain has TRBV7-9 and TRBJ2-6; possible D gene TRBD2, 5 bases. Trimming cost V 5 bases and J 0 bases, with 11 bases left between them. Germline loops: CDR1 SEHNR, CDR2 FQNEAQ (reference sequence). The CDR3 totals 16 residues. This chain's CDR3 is CASSPRGSSGANVLTF. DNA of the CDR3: TGTGCCAGCAGCCCCCGCGGGTCCTCTGGGGCCAACGTCCTGACTTTC.

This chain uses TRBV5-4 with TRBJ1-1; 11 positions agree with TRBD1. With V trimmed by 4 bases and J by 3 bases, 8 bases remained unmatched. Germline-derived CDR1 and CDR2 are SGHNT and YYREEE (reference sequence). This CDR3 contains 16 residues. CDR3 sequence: CASSPGGTGGDTEAFF. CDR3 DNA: TGTGCCAGCAGCCCCGGTGGGACAGGGGGGGACACTGAAGCTTTCTTT.

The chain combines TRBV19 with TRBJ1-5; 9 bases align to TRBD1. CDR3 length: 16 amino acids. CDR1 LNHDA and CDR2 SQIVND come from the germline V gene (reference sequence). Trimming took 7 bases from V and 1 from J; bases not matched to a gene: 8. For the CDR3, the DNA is TGTGCCAGTAAAGTGGGGGACAGGGTAAGCAATCAGCCCCAGCATTTT. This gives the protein CASKVGDRVSNQPQHF.

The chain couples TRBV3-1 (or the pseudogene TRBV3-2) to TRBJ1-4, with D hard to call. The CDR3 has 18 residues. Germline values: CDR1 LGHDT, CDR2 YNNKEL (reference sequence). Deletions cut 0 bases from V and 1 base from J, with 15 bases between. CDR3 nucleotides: TGTGCCAGCAGCCAAGAATCGGCAGGCTTTAGAACTAATGAAAAACTGTTTTTT. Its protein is CASSQESAGFRTNEKLFF.

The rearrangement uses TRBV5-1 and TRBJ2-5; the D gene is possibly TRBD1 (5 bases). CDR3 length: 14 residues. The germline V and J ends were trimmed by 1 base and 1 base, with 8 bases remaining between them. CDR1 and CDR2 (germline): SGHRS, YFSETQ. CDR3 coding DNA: TGCGCCAGCAGCTTGATGGGGCCCCAAGAGACCCAGTACTTC. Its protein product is CASSLMGPQETQYF.

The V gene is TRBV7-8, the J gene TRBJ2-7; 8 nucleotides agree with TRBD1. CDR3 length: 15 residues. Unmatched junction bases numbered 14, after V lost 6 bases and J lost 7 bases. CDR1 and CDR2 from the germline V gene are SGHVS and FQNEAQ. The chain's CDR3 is CASRPRTGIVGEQYF. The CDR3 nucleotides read TGTGCCAGCAGACCCAGGACAGGGATAGTGGGGGAGCAGTACTTC.

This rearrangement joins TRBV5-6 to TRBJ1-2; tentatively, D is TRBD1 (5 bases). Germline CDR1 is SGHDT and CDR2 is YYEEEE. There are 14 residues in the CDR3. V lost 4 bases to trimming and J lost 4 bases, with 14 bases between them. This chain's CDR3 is CASSRDRSFYGYTF. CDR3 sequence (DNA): TGTGCCAGCAGCCGTGACAGATCCTTCTATGGCTACACCTTC.

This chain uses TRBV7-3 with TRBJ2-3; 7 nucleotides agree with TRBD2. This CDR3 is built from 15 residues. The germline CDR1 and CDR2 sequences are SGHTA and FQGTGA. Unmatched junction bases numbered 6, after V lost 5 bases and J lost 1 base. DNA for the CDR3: TGTGCCAGCAGCCACCGGGACTATGGCACAGATACGCAGTATTTT. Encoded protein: CASSHRDYGTDTQYF.

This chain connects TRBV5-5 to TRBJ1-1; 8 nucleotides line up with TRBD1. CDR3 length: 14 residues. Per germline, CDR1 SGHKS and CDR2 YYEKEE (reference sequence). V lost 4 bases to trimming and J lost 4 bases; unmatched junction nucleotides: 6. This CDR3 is CASSQQGAGTEAFF. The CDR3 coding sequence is TGTGCCAGCAGCCAGCAGGGGGCGGGCACTGAAGCTTTCTTT. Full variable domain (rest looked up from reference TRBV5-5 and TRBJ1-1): DAGVTQSPTHLIKTRGQQVTLRCSPISGHKSVSWYQQVLGQGPQFIFQYYEKEERGRGNFPDRFSARQFPNYSSELNVNALLLGDSALYLCASSQQGAGTEAFFGQGTRLTVV.

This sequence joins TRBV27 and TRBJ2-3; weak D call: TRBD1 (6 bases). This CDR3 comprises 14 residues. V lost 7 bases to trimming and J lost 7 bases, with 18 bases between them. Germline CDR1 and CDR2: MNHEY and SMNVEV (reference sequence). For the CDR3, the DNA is TGTGCCAGCAACCAACAGGGACGGTCGAATACGCAGTATTTT. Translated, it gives CASNQQGRSNTQYF.

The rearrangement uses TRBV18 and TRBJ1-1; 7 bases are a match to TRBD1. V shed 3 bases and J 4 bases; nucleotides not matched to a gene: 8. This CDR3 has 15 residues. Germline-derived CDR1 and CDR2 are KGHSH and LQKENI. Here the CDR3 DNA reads TGTGCCAGCTCACCCCAATCGCGACAGGGCACTGAAGCTTTCTTT. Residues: CASSPQSRQGTEAFF.

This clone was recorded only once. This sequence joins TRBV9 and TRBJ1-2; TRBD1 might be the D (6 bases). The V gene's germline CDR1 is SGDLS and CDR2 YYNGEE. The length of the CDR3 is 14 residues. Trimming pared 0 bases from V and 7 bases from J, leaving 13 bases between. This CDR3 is CASSVVGGASGYTF. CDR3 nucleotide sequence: TGTGCCAGCAGCGTAGTAGGGGGGGCGTCTGGCTACACCTTC.

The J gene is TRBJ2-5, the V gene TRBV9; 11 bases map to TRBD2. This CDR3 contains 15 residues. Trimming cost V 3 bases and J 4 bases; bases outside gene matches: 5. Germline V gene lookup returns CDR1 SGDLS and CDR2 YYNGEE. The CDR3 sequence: CASSGLAGTPETQYF. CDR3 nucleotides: TGTGCCAGCAGCGGACTAGCGGGAACCCCAGAGACCCAGTACTTC.

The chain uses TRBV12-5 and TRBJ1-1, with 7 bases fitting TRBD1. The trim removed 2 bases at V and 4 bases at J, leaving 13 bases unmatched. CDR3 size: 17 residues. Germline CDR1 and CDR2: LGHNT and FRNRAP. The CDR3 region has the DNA TGTGCTAGTGGTTTGCCCAGGGGGGCAGGGGCTATCACTGAAGCTTTCTTT. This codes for CASGLPRGAGAITEAFF.

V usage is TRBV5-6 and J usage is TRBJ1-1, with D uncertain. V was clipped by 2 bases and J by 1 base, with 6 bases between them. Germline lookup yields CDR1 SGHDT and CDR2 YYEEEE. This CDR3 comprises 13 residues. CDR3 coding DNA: TGTGCCAGCAGCTTCACTGGGAACACTGAAGCTTTCTTT. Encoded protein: CASSFTGNTEAFF.

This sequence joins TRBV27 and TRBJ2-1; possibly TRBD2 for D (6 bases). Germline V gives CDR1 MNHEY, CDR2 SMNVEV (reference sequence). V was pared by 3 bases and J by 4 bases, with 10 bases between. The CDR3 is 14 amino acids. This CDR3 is CASSLTGVYNEQFF. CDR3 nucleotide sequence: TGTGCCAGCAGTTTGACGGGAGTGTACAATGAGCAGTTCTTC.

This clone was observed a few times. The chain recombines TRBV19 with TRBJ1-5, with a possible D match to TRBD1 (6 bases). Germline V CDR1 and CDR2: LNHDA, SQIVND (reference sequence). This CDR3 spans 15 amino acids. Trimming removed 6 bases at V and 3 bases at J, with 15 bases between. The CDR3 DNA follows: TGTGCCAGTAGCTTACACTACAGGGTCAATCAGCCCCAGCATTTT. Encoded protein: CASSLHYRVNQPQHF.

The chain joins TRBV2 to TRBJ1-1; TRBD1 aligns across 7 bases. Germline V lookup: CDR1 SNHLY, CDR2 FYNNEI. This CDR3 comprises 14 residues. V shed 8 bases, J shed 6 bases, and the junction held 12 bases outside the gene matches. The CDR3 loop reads CASGGTVTSAEAFF. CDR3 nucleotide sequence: TGTGCCAGCGGGGGGACAGTAACTTCCGCTGAAGCTTTCTTT.

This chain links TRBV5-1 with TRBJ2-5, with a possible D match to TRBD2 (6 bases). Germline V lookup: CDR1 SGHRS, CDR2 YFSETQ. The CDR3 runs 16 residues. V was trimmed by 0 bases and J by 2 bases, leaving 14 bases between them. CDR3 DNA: TGCGCCAGCAGCTTGGGACGGACTACTTTGCAAGAGACCCAGTACTTC. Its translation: CASSLGRTTLQETQYF.

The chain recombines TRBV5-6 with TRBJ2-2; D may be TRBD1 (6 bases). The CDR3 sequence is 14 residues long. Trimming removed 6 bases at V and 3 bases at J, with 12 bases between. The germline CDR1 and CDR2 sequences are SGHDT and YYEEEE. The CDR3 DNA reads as TGTGCCAGCACCCTTACAGGGTACACCGGGGAGCTGTTTTTT. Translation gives CASTLTGYTGELFF.

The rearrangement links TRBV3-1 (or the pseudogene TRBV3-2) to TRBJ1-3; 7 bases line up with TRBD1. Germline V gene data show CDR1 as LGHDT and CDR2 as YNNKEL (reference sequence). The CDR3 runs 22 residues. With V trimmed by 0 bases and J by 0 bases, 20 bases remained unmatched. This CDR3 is CASSQERRWAGGDSNSGNTIYF. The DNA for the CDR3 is TGTGCCAGCAGCCAAGAACGACGGTGGGCAGGGGGAGATTCTAACTCTGGAAACACCATATATTTT.

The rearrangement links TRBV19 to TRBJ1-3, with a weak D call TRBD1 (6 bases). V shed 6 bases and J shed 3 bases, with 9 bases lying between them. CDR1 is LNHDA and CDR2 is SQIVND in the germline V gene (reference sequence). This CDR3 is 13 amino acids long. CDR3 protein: CASSGQNGNTIYF. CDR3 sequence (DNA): TGTGCCAGTAGCGGACAGAATGGAAACACCATATATTTT.

The CDR3 DNA sequence: TGTGCCAGCAGTTCTCGGACTAGCGGGGCCGGGGAGCTGTTTTTT. Translating it yields CASSSRTSGAGELFF. The chain recombines TRBV28 with TRBJ2-2; TRBD2 aligns across 12 bases. The CDR3 runs 15 residues. The junction had 3 bases not matched to a gene; V was cut back by 4 bases and J by 6 bases. In germline, CDR1 is MDHEN, CDR2 SYDVKM.